This is a list of T cell receptor beta chains from one sample in a study of beta chain features in type 1 diabetes. The assay was immunoSEQ multiplex PCR, and TCRdb's table has in-frame clones only and misses some. Counted here are over 300,000 clones, roughly 8% occurring once; the ten biggest clones make up more than 0.4%. What was sequenced was central memory CD4+ T cells from blood. The receptors shown here come from a woman aged 18-29 years in good health. Both conserved end residues are part of each CDR3. D genes are given only for firm matches. The size field is filled for only some rows; it gives once, few, many or a size class.

abundance	j_gene	d_gene	v_gene	CDR3aa	CDR3nt
.	TRBJ2-3	TRBD2	TRBV5-1	CASSLEPSGRVADTQYF	TGCGCCAGCAGCTTGGAGCCTAGCGGGAGGGTGGCGGATACGCAGTATTTT
few	TRBJ2-3	TRBD1	TRBV11-2	CASSLAWGQGADTQYF	TGTGCCAGCAGCTTAGCGTGGGGACAGGGGGCAGATACGCAGTATTTT
.	TRBJ1-1	TRBD1	TRBV28	CASLGTGGTEAFF	TGTGCCAGCCTAGGGACAGGGGGCACTGAAGCTTTCTTT
.	TRBJ2-1	TRBD1	TRBV15	CATSRDGTGIYNEQFF	TGTGCCACCAGCAGAGACGGGACAGGGATCTACAATGAGCAGTTCTTC
few	TRBJ2-5	TRBD2	TRBV5-4	CASRQTLAGGKQETQYF	TGTGCCAGCAGACAAACACTAGCGGGAGGAAAGCAAGAGACCCAGTACTTC
.	TRBJ2-5	.	TRBV6-6	CASSNDGGQETQYF	TGTGCCAGCAGCAACGACGGCGGACAAGAGACCCAGTACTTC
few	TRBJ2-5	.	TRBV14	CASSQERGQETQYF	TGTGCCAGCAGCCAAGAGAGGGGCCAAGAGACCCAGTACTTC
.	TRBJ2-7	.	TRBV5-1	CASKGGGGHYEQYF	TGCGCCAGCAAGGGAGGGGGCGGCCACTACGAGCAGTACTTC
few	TRBJ1-5	TRBD1	TRBV4-3	CASSQDWDRPNQPQHF	TGCGCCAGCAGCCAAGATTGGGACAGACCCAATCAGCCCCAGCATTTT
.	TRBJ2-5	.	TRBV6-6	CASSDGQGGPETQYF	TGTGCCAGCAGTGACGGACAGGGAGGGCCAGAGACCCAGTACTTC
.	TRBJ1-2	.	TRBV7-2	CASSFGRNLYGYTF	TGTGCCAGCAGCTTCGGCAGGAATTTATATGGCTACACCTTC
few	TRBJ2-1	.	TRBV7-2	CASSLAGRHHNEQFF	TGTGCCAGCAGCTTAGCGGGAAGGCACCACAATGAGCAGTTCTTC
.	TRBJ2-5	TRBD1	TRBV27	CASSRDRKETQYF	TGTGCCAGCAGCCGGGACAGGAAAGAGACCCAGTACTTC
.	TRBJ2-5	TRBD2	TRBV29-1	CSVGTSSETRGGTQYF	TGCAGCGTTGGGACTAGCTCCGAGACGAGGGGGGGGACCCAGTACTTC
few	TRBJ2-3	.	TRBV4-3	CASSRGPGDTQYF	TGCGCCAGCAGCCGAGGGCCGGGGGATACGCAGTATTTT
few	TRBJ2-7	TRBD2	TRBV27	CASSPFPGLAGGLEQYF	TGTGCCAGCAGTCCATTCCCGGGACTAGCGGGAGGGCTCGAGCAGTACTTC